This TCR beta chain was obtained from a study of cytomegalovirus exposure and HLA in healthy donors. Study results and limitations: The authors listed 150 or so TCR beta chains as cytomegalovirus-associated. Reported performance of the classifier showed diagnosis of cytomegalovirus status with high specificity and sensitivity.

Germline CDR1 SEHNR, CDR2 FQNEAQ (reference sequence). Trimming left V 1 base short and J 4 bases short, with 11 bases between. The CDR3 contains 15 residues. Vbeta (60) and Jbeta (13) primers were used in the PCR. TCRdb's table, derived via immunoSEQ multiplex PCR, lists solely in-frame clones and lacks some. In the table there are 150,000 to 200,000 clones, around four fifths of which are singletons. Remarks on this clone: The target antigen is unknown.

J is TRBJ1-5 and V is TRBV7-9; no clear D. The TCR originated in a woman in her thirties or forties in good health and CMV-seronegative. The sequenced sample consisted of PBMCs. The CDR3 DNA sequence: TGTGCCAGCAGCTTAGGCGGGGATTTGAATCAGCCCCAGCATTTT. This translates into CASSLGGDLNQPQHF.